What follows is one T cell receptor beta chain and its context. Its antigen remains unknown. The sample is drawn from a study of T cell repertoires in cytomegalovirus infection. Trimming shortened V by 3 bases and J by 2 bases, and 17 bases separated the two germline ends. CDR1 and CDR2 from the germline V gene are KGHSH and LQKENI. The CDR3 extends over 16 amino acids. TCRdb reprocessed the reads via MiXCR and lists one record per CDR3 protein. This table has approximately 470,000 distinct CDR3 sequences, approximately 46% appearing once. This clonotype originated in a human donor in good health (CMV status not recorded). Some clones in this sample may be carry-over from other donors' samples. The source was cultured PBMCs, collected from culture after CMV antigen stimulation. V and J are TRBV18 and TRBJ2-7; a weak D match, TRBD2 (5 bases). The CDR3 is CASSPPGSGRTYEQYF. CDR3 DNA: TGTGCCAGCTCACCCCCGGGGAGCGGCAGGACCTACGAGCAGTACTTC.